This is a list of T cell receptor beta chains from one sample in a study of long-term antiretroviral therapy in people with HIV. Assay: immunoSEQ multiplex PCR; the TCRdb copy retains only in-frame clones and omits some. Of just over 35,000 clones listed, approximately 94% are singletons. The specimen comprised unsorted PBMCs, sampled 4.1 years after starting antiretroviral therapy. Receptor source: a woman between 45 and 60 years old with HIV. CDR3s include the opening cysteine and the closing phenylalanine or tryptophan. Each record gives: V gene, J gene, CDR3 protein.

TRBV21-1	TRBJ2-7	CASRGGNGCYEQYF
TRBV7-2	TRBJ2-5	CASSLGLAPTGGETQYF
TRBV6-5	TRBJ2-2	CASSYLKGRYTGELFF
TRBV7-9	TRBJ1-5	CASSLEGQGMQPQHF
TRBV5-6	TRBJ2-6	CASSGTGGWANVLTF
TRBV7-3	TRBJ2-1	CASSAGTASYNEQFF
TRBV5-1	TRBJ1-2	CASSLEPWANYGYTF
TRBV11-2	TRBJ2-1	CASSLDASGGYYNEQFF
TRBV30	TRBJ1-6	CAWSALKDSRGNSPLHF
TRBV30	TRBJ2-5	CAWNLQETQYF
TRBV11-2	TRBJ1-2	CASSLDRGYGYTF
TRBV5-1	TRBJ2-2	CASSLEGSNTGELFF
TRBV2	TRBJ1-1	CASSEIGVNTEAFF
TRBV27	TRBJ2-7	CASKPTGAVEQYF
TRBV4-1	TRBJ2-5	CASSQQETQYF
TRBV6-1	TRBJ1-5	CASSEGQFSNQPQHF